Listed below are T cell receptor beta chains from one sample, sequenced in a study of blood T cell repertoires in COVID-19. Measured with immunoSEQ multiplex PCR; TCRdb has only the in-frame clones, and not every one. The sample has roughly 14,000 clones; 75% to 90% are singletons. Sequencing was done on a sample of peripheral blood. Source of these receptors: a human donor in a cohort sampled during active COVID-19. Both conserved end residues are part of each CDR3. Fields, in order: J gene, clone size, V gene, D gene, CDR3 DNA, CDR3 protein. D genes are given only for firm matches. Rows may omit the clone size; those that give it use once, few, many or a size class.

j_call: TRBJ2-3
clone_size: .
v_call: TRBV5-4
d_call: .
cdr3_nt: TGTGCCAGCAGCTTGGCCGGGCGGAGGAGCACAGATACGCAGTATTTT
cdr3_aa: CASSLAGRRSTDTQYF

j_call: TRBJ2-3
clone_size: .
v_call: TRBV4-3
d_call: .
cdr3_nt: TGCGCCAGCAGCCAGAGGGACACAGATACGCAGTATTTT
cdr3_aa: CASSQRDTDTQYF

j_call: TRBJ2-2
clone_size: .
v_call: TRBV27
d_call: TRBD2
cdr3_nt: TGTGCCAGCAGTTTAGGACTAGCGAACACCGGGGAGCTGTTTTTT
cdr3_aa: CASSLGLANTGELFF

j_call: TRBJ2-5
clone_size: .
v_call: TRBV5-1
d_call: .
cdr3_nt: TGCGCCAGCAGCTTGGCCCCAGGGGGGGAGACCCAGTACTTC
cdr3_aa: CASSLAPGGETQYF

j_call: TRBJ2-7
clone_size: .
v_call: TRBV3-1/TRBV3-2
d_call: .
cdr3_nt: TGTGCCAGCAGCCAGGCTTACTACGAGCAGTACTTC
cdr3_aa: CASSQAYYEQYF

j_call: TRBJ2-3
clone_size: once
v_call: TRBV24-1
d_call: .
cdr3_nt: TGTGCCACCAGTGACCCGGGGAGCACAGATACGCAGTATTTT
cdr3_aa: CATSDPGSTDTQYF

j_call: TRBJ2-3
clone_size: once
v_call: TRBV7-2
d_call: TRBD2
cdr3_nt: TGTGCCAGCAGCCGTACTAGCGGAGGGGGTACAGATACGCAGTATTTT
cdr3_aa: CASSRTSGGGTDTQYF

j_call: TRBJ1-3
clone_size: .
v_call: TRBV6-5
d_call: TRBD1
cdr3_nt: TGTGCCAGCAGGATGGACAGGTTCTCATACACCATATATTTT
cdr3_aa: CASRMDRFSYTIYF

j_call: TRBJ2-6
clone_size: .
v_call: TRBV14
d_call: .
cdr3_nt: TGTGCCAGCAGACAGAGCTCTGGGGCCAACGTCCTGACTTTC
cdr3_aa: CASRQSSGANVLTF

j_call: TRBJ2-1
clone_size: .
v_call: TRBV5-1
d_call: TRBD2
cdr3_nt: TGCGCCAGCAGCCACAACGGGGGGTCCTACAATGAGCAGTTCTTC
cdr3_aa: CASSHNGGSYNEQFF

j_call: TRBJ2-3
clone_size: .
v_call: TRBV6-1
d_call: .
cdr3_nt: TGTGCCAGCAGTGAACAGGGAGGTACGCAGTATTTT
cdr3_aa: CASSEQGGTQYF

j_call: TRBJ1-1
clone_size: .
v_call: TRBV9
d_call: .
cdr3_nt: TGTGCCAGCAGCGTAAGCTTACAGGGAGACACTGAAGCTTTCTTT
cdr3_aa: CASSVSLQGDTEAFF

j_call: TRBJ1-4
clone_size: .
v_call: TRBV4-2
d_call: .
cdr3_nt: TGTGCCAGCAGCCAAAGACAGATTAATGAAAAACTGTTTTTT
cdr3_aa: CASSQRQINEKLFF

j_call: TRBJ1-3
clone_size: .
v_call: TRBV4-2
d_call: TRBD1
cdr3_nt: TGTGCCAGCAGCTCCGGGACAGGGGAGGCCATATATTTT
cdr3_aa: CASSSGTGEAIYF

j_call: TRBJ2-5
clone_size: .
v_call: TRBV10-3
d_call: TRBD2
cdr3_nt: TGTGCCATCAAAGACGCCGGGAGGGCCGGGGAGACCCAGTACTTC
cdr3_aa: CAIKDAGRAGETQYF

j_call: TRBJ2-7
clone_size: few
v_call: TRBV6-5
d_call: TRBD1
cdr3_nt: TGTGCCAGCAGCACGTACAGGGGCTACGAGCAGTACTTC
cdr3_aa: CASSTYRGYEQYF

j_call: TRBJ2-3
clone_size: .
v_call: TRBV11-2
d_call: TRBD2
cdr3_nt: TGTGCCAGCAGCCGTAGCGGGGGCAGCGCAGATACGCAGTATTTT
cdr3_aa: CASSRSGGSADTQYF

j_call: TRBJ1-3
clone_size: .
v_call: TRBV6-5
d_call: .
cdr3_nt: TGTGCCAGCAGTTCCAACTCTGGAAACACCATATATTTT
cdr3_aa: CASSSNSGNTIYF

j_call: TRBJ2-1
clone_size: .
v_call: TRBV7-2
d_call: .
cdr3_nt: TGTGCCAGCAGCTTAAGCCCCCGAGCAGGCTCGAATGAGCAGTTCTTC
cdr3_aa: CASSLSPRAGSNEQFF

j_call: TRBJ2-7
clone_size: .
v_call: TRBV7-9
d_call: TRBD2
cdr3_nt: TGTGCCAGCAGCCGCGGGCGGGAGGGCACTTACGAGCAGTACTTC
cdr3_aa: CASSRGREGTYEQYF

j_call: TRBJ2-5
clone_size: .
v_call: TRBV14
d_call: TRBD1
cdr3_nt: TGTGCCAGCAGCCAGCGACAGGGGGCTAGGGAGACCCAGTACTTC
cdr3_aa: CASSQRQGARETQYF

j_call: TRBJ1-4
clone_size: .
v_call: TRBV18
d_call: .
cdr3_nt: TGTGCCAGCTCACCCCAGGGAGGTGAAAAACTGTTTTTT
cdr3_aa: CASSPQGGEKLFF

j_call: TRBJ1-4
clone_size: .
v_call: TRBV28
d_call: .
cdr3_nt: TGTGCCACCCTCGGAAGTTTGGGGCGGGAAACTGAAAAACTGTTTTTT
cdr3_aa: CATLGSLGRETEKLFF

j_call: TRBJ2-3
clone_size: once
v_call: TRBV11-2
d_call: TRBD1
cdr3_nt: TGTGCCAGCAGCCCATCCGGCAGGGGGCAGACAGATACGCAGTATTTT
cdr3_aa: CASSPSGRGQTDTQYF

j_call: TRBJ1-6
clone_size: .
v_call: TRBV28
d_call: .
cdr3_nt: TGTGCCAGCAGTCTCGGGTTAAATTCGCCCCTCCACTTT
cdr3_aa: CASSLGLNSPLHF

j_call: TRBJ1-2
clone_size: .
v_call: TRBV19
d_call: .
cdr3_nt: TGTGCCAGTAGTACACAGGAGCTTAACTATGGCTACACCTTC
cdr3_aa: CASSTQELNYGYTF

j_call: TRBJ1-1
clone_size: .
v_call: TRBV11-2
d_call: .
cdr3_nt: TGTGCCAGCAGCTTAGTCTCAGGAAACACTGAAGCTTTCTTT
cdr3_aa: CASSLVSGNTEAFF

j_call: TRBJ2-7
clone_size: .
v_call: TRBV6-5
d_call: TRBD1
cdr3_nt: TGTGCCAGCAGCCGGGACAGACGATACGAGCAGTACTTC
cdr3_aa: CASSRDRRYEQYF

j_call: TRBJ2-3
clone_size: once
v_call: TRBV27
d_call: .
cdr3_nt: TGTGCCAGCAGTTTACTTGGGAGTACTATGTGGGGCACAGATACGCAGTATTTT
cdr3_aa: CASSLLGSTMWGTDTQYF

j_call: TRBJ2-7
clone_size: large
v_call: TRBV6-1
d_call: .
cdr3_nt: TGTGCCAGCAGTGAGTTCCTAACTGGGGGCGGCTCCTACGAGCAGTACTTC
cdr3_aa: CASSEFLTGGGSYEQYF

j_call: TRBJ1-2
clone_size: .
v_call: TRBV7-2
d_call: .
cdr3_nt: TGTGCCAGCAGCTACTCGGGGTCCTATGGCTACACCTTC
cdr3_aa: CASSYSGSYGYTF

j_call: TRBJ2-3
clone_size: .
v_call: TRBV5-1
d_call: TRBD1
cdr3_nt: TGCGCCAGCAGCTTGGGGGACAGGGCAGTAACAGATACGCAGTATTTT
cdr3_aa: CASSLGDRAVTDTQYF

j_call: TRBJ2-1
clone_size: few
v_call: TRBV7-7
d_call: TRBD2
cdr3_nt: TGTGCTAGCAGCTTCCGACGCCTAGCGGGGGGGAGCTCCTACAATGAGCAGTTCTTC
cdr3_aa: CASSFRRLAGGSSYNEQFF

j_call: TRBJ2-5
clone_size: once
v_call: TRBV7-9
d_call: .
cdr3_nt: TGTGCCAGCAGCCAAAGTTTTATGGGGCGTGAGACCCAGTACTTC
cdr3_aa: CASSQSFMGRETQYF

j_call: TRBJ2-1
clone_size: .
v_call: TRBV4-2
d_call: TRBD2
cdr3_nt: TGTGCCAGCAGCCCTCGCCTAGCGGGAATGTACAATGAGCAGTTCTTC
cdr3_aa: CASSPRLAGMYNEQFF

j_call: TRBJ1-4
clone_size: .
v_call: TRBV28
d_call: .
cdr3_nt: TGTGCCAGCAAGCCAGCGACTACTAATGAAAAACTGTTTTTT
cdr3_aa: CASKPATTNEKLFF

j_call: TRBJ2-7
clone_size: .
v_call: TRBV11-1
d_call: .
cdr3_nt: TGTGCCAGCAGCTTTTACTTGGACACCACCTACGAGCAGTACTTC
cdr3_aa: CASSFYLDTTYEQYF

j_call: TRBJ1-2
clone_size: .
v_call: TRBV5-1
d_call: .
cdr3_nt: TGCGCCAGCAGCTTGGTGTCAGTTAACTATGGCTACACCTTC
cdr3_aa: CASSLVSVNYGYTF

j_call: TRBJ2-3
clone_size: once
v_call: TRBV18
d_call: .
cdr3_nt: TGTGCCAGCTCACCGAGAAGCGGAACCACAGATACGCAGTATTTT
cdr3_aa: CASSPRSGTTDTQYF

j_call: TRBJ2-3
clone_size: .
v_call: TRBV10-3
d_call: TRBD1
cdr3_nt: TGTGCCATCAGTGGGGGGACAGAGGAGTATTTT
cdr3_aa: CAISGGTEEYF

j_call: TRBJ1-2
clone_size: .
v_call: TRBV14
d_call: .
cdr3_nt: TGTGCCAGCAGCCCAGGGTTAGGCTATGGCTACACCTTC
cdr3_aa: CASSPGLGYGYTF

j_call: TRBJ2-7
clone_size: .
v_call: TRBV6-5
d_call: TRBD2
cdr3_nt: TGTGCCAGCAGTTACCGAACGACTAGCGGGAGAAGCGAGCAGTACTTC
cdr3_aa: CASSYRTTSGRSEQYF

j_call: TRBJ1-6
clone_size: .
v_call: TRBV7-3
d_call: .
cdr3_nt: TGTGCCAGCAGCCAGGTTGTGAGCCGAGATTCACCCCTCCACTTT
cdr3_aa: CASSQVVSRDSPLHF

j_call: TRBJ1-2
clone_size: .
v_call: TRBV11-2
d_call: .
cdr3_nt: TGTGCCAGCAGCTCCGTGCAAGGGGGACACGTCTATGGCTACACCTTC
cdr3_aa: CASSSVQGGHVYGYTF

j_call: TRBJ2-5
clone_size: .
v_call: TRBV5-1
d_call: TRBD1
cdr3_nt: TGCGCCAGCGGACAGGGGGCCAGAGAGACCCAGTACTTC
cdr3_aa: CASGQGARETQYF